This T cell receptor (beta chain) was obtained from a study of blood T cell repertoires in COVID-19. In the study overall: COVID-19 samples, acute and convalescent, were from the United States, Italy and Spain. Sources were T cells, B-cell-depleted T cells, or PBMCs; the material itself was cDNA or gDNA.

Original handling: Reference gene primer amplification gave estimated nucleated cell counts. Clones were sequenced by immunoSEQ multiplex PCR, and TCRdb holds only the in-frame ones, with some missing. The DNA was the basis for D and trimming; V, J and clone size are from that table. In the table there are about 75,000 clones, 84% of which are singletons. Germline assignment: CDR1 GTSNPN and CDR2 SVGIG (reference sequence). This CDR3 comprises 16 residues. Unmatched junction bases numbered 6, after V lost 2 bases and J lost 0 bases. Specimen: peripheral blood. This TCR was recovered from a woman between 50 and 59 years old with acute or convalescent COVID-19. The V call is TRBV30, the J call TRBJ1-3; 8 positions match TRBD1. CDR3 bases: TGTGCCTGGAGTAAAGGAGACAGGGGCTCTGGAAACACCATATATTTT. It yields the protein CAWSKGDRGSGNTIYF.